The clone carrying this TCR beta chain was observed a few times. Sequence at one end of the junction differs from germline and may be a read error. These data belong to a study of T cells in Graves' hyperthyroidism and ophthalmopathy. From germline, CDR1 is MRHNA and CDR2 SNTAGT. The CDR3 has 17 amino acids. The investigators amplified TCR beta CDR3 regions from RNA transcripts. TCR CDR3 regions were first amplified by RT-PCR with HTBI primers. One entry per CDR3 protein, called by TCRdb with MiXCR from the multiplex PCR reads. In the table there are around 520,000 distinct CDR3 sequences, approximately 14% of which are singletons.

The receptor was isolated from a woman younger than 35 with Graves' hyperthyroidism. Sequencing was done on a sample of blood. The chain carries TRBV6-4 and TRBJ2-1; 9 nucleotides align to TRBD2. In DNA form, the CDR3 reads TGTGCCAGCAGTTACTCGTCCCTAGCGGGGAGGTACAATGAGCAGTTCTTC. It encodes CASSYSSLAGRYNEQFF.